The following is a T cell receptor beta chain sequence with its context. The target antigen is unknown. With the Oncomine TCR Beta short-read assay, DNA from cultured CD4+ T cells was sequenced. Via MiXCR, TCRdb re-called the PCR reads, giving one row per CDR3 protein. Of 13,000 or so distinct CDR3 sequences listed, about 50% are singletons. The data originate from a study of vaccination and CD4 T cells after COVID-19. Looked up from germline, CDR1 is MDHEN and CDR2 is SYDVKM. CDR3 size: 14 residues. The treatment here: approximately nine-day PBMC culture with coronavirus spike peptide pools or control peptides (ViraFEST assay).

The sequencing input was CD4+ T cells from blood, cultured in vitro. The chain carries TRBV28 and TRBJ2-1, with D tentatively TRBD1 (6 bases). Judging by the DNA end, TRBJ2-7 fits better; the J call may be wrong. This TCR came from a human donor who had recovered from COVID-19. CDR3: CASSLGPRGYEQYF. In nucleotides, the CDR3 is TGTGCCAGCAGTTTAGGGCCAAGGGGGTACGAGCAGTACTTC.